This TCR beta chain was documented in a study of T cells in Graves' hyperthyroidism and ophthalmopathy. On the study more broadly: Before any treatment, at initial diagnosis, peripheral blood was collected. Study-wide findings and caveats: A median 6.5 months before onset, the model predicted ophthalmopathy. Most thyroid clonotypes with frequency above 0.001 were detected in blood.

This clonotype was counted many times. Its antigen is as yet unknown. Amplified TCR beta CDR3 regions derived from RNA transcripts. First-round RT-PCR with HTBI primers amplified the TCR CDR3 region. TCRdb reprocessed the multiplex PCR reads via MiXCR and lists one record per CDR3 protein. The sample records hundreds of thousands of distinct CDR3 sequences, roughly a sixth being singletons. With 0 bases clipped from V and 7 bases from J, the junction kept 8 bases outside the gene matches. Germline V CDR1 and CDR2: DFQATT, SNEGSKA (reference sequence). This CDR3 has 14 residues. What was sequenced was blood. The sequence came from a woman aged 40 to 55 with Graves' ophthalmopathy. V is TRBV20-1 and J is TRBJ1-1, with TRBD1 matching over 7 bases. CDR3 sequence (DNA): TGCAGTGCTAGAGATCGACAGGGCCACTTTGAAGCTTTCTTT. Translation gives CSARDRQGHFEAFF.